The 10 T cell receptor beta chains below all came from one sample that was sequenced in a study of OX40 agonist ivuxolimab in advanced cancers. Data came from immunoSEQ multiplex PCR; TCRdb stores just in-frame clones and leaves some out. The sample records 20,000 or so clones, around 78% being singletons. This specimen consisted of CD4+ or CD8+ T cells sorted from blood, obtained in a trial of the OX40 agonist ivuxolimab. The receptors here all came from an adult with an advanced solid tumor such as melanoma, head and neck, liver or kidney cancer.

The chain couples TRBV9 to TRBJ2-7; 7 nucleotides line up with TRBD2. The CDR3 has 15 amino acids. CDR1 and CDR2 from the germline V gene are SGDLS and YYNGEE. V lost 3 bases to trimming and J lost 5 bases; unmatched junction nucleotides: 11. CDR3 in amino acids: CASSASVWEGHEQYF. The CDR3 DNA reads TGTGCCAGCAGCGCCTCCGTATGGGAGGGCCACGAGCAGTACTTC.

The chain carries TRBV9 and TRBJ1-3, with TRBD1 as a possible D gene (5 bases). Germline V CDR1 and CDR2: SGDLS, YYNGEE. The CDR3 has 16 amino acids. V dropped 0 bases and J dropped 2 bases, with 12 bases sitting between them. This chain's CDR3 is CASSVGYVGPGNTIYF. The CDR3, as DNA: TGTGCCAGCAGCGTAGGGTACGTGGGGCCTGGAAACACCATATATTTT.

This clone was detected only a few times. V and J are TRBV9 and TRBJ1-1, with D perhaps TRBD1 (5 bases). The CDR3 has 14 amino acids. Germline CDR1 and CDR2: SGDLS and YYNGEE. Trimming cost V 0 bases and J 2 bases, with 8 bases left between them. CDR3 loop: CASSVGGTNTEAFF. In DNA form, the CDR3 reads TGTGCCAGCAGCGTAGGAGGGACCAACACTGAAGCTTTCTTT.

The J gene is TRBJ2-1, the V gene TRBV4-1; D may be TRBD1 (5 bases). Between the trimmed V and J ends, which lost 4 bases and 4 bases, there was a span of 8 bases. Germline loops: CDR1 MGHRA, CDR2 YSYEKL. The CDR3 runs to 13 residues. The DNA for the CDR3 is TGCGCCAGCAGCCGCCCAGGGTACAATGAGCAGTTCTTC. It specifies CASSRPGYNEQFF.

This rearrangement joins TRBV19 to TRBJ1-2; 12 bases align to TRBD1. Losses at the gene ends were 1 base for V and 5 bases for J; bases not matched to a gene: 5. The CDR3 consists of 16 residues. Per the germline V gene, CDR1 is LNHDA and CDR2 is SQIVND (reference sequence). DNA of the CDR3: TGTGCCAGTAGTATAGGGGACAGGGGGCAATGGTATGGCTACACCTTC. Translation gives CASSIGDRGQWYGYTF.

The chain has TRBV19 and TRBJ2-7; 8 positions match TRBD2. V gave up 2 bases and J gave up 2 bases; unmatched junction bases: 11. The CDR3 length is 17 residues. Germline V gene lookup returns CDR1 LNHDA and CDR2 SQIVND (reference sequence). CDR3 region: CASSIPPGLAPTYEQYF. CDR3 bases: TGTGCCAGTAGTATACCCCCCGGACTAGCACCGACCTACGAGCAGTACTTC.

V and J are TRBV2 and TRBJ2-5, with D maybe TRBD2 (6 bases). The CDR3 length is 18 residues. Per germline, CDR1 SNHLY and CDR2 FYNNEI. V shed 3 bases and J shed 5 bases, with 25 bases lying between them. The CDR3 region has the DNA TGTGCCAGCAGTGACCCCATGACGGGGACTGGGGCCGGGGAGACCCAGTACTTC. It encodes CASSDPMTGTGAGETQYF.

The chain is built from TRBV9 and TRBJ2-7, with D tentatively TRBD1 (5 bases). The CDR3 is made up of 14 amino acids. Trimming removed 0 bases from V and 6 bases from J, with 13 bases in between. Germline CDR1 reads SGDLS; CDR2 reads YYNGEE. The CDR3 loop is CASSVDLGAGEQYF. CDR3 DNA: TGTGCCAGCAGCGTAGATCTAGGGGCCGGCGAGCAGTACTTC.

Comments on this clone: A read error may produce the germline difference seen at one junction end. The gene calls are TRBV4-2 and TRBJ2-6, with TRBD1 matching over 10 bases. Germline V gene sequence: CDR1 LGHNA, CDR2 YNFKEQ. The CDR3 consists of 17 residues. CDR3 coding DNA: TGTGCCAGCACCCAAAAGACAGGGGGCACTGGGGCCAACGTCCTGACTTTC. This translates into CASTQKTGGTGANVLTF.

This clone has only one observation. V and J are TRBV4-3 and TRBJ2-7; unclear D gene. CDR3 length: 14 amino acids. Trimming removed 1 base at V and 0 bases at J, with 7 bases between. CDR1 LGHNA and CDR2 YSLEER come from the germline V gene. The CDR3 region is CASSQAPSSYEQYF. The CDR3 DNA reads TGCGCCAGCAGCCAAGCCCCTAGCTCCTACGAGCAGTACTTC.